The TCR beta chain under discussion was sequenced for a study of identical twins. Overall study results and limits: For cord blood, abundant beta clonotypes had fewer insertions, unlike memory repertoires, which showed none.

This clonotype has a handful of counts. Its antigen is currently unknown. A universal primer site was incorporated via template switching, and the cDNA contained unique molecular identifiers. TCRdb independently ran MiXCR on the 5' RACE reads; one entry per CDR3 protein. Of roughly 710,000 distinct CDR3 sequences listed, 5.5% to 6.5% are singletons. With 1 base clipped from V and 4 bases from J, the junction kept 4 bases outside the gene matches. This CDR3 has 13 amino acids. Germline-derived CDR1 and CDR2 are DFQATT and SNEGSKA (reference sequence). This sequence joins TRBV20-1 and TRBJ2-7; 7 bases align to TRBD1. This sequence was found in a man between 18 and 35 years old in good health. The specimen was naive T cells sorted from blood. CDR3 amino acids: CSARGTGSYEQYF. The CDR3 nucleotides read TGCAGTGCTAGAGGGACAGGCTCATACGAGCAGTACTTC.